Listed below are T cell receptor beta chains from one sample, sequenced in a study of T cells in Graves' hyperthyroidism and ophthalmopathy. MiXCR, run by TCRdb on the multiplex PCR reads, gives a single entry per CDR3 protein. The sample has a few hundred thousand distinct CDR3 sequences, around 14% seen once; the top ten hold roughly a quarter. Sequences were obtained from blood. Receptors were obtained from a woman under 30 with Graves' hyperthyroidism that later progressed to Graves' ophthalmopathy. Each CDR3 is given with its conserved first and last residue. The order of the fields is V gene, CDR3 protein.

v_call: TRBV19; cdr3_aa: CASSIVGRANEQFF
v_call: TRBV5-4; cdr3_aa: CASSILGLADSYNEQFF
v_call: TRBV2; cdr3_aa: CASTETGTDNTEAFF
v_call: TRBV28; cdr3_aa: CASRVRGAVGTGGYGSYNEQFF
v_call: TRBV6-2/TRBV6-3; cdr3_aa: CASRSRQETQYF
v_call: TRBV4-2; cdr3_aa: CASSQDRDRDQPQHF
v_call: TRBV7-2; cdr3_aa: CASSPQGTANTGELFF
v_call: TRBV7-9; cdr3_aa: CASSLTTGEQGGYTF
v_call: TRBV5-5; cdr3_aa: CASSDTLFNAETQYF
v_call: TRBV30; cdr3_aa: CAWARQGARRGGELFF
v_call: TRBV12-3/TRBV12-4; cdr3_aa: CASSPRGGEVYGYTF
v_call: TRBV28; cdr3_aa: CASSLPGQGGYEQYF
v_call: TRBV6-5; cdr3_aa: CASSYKALAGAYEQYF
v_call: TRBV20-1; cdr3_aa: CSARGRIRSPGTSGRAADTQYF
v_call: TRBV20-1; cdr3_aa: CSASTSGIEKLFF
v_call: TRBV7-8; cdr3_aa: CASSLGGGTVEAFF
v_call: TRBV6-2/TRBV6-3; cdr3_aa: CASSWDGNEQYF
v_call: TRBV6-6; cdr3_aa: CASSYSWDGSNTEAFF
v_call: TRBV9; cdr3_aa: CASSGRQGNSGNTIYF
v_call: TRBV20-1; cdr3_aa: CSARDIRTGEQPQHF
v_call: TRBV12-3/TRBV12-4; cdr3_aa: CASTQGTGGGETQYF
v_call: TRBV2; cdr3_aa: CASSPSVDRVGGYTF
v_call: TRBV24-1; cdr3_aa: CATSEDTYYGYTF
v_call: TRBV6-5; cdr3_aa: CASSYAGTGSYEQYF
v_call: TRBV27; cdr3_aa: CASSLSRVYGEDYNEQFF
v_call: TRBV6-1; cdr3_aa: CASSYAAGGNEQFF
v_call: TRBV6-2/TRBV6-3; cdr3_aa: CASSYPGEATGELFF
v_call: TRBV28; cdr3_aa: CASGLDSLSTEAFF
v_call: TRBV10-1; cdr3_aa: CASSPGQPGSYEQYF
v_call: TRBV7-9; cdr3_aa: CASSLYPRGSDTQYF
v_call: TRBV9; cdr3_aa: CASSPRRTSNYGYTF
v_call: TRBV5-1; cdr3_aa: CASSLKGGYEQFF
v_call: TRBV20-1; cdr3_aa: CSAPNERFYEQYF
v_call: TRBV28; cdr3_aa: CASRVSGRVREQYF
v_call: TRBV27; cdr3_aa: CASARAGTDTQYF
v_call: TRBV6-1; cdr3_aa: CASSDIEGRDTGELFF
v_call: TRBV20-1; cdr3_aa: CSASGASGYNEQFF
v_call: TRBV4-3; cdr3_aa: CASSQDNVAGARYEQYF
v_call: TRBV4-3; cdr3_aa: CASSQDRDYPEWYF
v_call: TRBV28; cdr3_aa: CASSSQYADTQYF
v_call: TRBV19; cdr3_aa: CASSFDRGGEQFF
v_call: TRBV29-1; cdr3_aa: CSVGSLRDEQFF
v_call: TRBV20-1; cdr3_aa: CSARQGTGPYEQYF
v_call: TRBV5-5; cdr3_aa: CASRPRGDLLFGTQYF
v_call: TRBV20-1; cdr3_aa: CSARGTHQTTNTGELFF
v_call: TRBV20-1; cdr3_aa: CSARPEGQPQHF
v_call: TRBV12-3/TRBV12-4; cdr3_aa: CASSYDRSLSGNTIYF
v_call: TRBV28; cdr3_aa: CASSVGRSNQPQHF
v_call: TRBV7-2; cdr3_aa: CASSLQWWPRDPTYEQYF
v_call: TRBV6-1; cdr3_aa: CASSRVRTEAFF
v_call: TRBV4-2; cdr3_aa: CASSQVGGVWTGSSYEQYF
v_call: TRBV28; cdr3_aa: CASSSGQGRDSYNSPLHF
v_call: TRBV9; cdr3_aa: CASSAGQSANSPLHF
v_call: TRBV5-1; cdr3_aa: CASSLGGLASPRDTQYF